The 32 T cell receptor beta chains below all came from one sample that was sequenced in a study of cytomegalovirus exposure and HLA in healthy donors. A multiplex PCR was run with 60 Vbeta primers and 13 Jbeta primers. TCRdb's table, derived via immunoSEQ multiplex PCR, lists solely in-frame clones and lacks some. In the table there are approximately 200,000 clones, around 81% of which are singletons. The sample was PBMCs. Receptors originate from a woman aged 18 to 35 in good health and CMV-seropositive.

The chain combines TRBV29-1 with TRBJ2-7, with TRBD2 matching 8 bases. The CDR3 sequence is 12 residues long. Germline V gene data show CDR1 as SQVTM and CDR2 as ANQGSEA. V dropped 5 bases and J dropped 3; count of bases not matched to a gene: 3. CDR3: CSVSTSDYEQYF. CDR3 in DNA: TGCAGCGTTTCGACTAGCGACTACGAGCAGTACTTC.

V usage is TRBV4-1 and J usage is TRBJ2-2, with 9 nucleotides matching TRBD2. The CDR3 runs 17 residues. Germline CDR1 MGHRA, CDR2 YSYEKL. V shed 0 bases, J shed 5 bases, and the junction held 7 bases outside the gene matches. The CDR3 coding sequence is TGCGCCAGCAGCCAAGACGTCCTAGCGGGGTGGACCGGGGAGCTGTTTTTT. It translates to CASSQDVLAGWTGELFF.

The CDR3 reads CASVRDKTQETQYF. CDR3 sequence (DNA): TGTGCCAGCGTCCGGGATAAAACCCAAGAGACCCAGTACTTC. The J gene is TRBJ2-5, the V gene TRBV2; a weak D match, TRBD2 (5 bases). Germline values: CDR1 SNHLY, CDR2 FYNNEI. V shed 8 bases and J shed 1 base, with 14 bases lying between them. This CDR3 has 14 amino acids.

This clone was counted only a few times. The chain carries TRBV6-5 and TRBJ1-6; 9 nucleotides line up with TRBD1. V lost 6 bases, J lost 9 bases, and 9 bases stayed unmatched. The CDR3 is 15 amino acids. CDR1 is MNHEY, CDR2 SVGAGI, per germline. The CDR3 nucleotides read TGTGCCAGCAGAGTAACAGGGGGCGCAGGTTCACCCCTCCACTTT. It translates to CASRVTGGAGSPLHF.

This clone has only one observation. The chain recombines TRBV4-1 with TRBJ2-7, with a weak D call TRBD1 (6 bases). CDR1 and CDR2 from the germline V gene are MGHRA and YSYEKL. The CDR3 is 17 amino acids. Trimming removed 4 bases from V and 2 bases from J, with 21 bases in between. CDR3 region: CASSRLKVRQETYEQYV. CDR3 nucleotides: TGCGCCAGCAGCCGCCTTAAGGTGCGACAGGAGACCTACGAGCAGTACGTC.

The chain has TRBV5-5 and TRBJ1-2, with 8 nucleotides matching TRBD1. Germline V gene data show CDR1 as SGHKS and CDR2 as YYEKEE (reference sequence). Trimming took 0 bases from V and 6 from J; bases not matched to a gene: 7. This CDR3 region has 15 residues. The chain's CDR3 is CASSLAGQAGDGYTF. The CDR3 DNA follows: TGTGCCAGCAGCTTGGCGGGACAGGCGGGGGATGGCTACACCTTC.

The chain links TRBV5-4 to TRBJ2-7; possibly TRBD2 for D (5 bases). Looked up from germline, CDR1 is SGHNT and CDR2 is YYREEE (reference sequence). The CDR3 runs 14 residues. The V gene lost 0 bases and the J gene lost 0 bases, with 7 bases spanning the gap. CDR3 bases: TGTGCCAGCAGCTTGGACACTAGCTCCTACGAGCAGTACTTC. Its protein is CASSLDTSSYEQYF.

This chain links TRBV6-1 with TRBJ1-1; D is undetermined. Trimming cost V 4 bases and J 0 bases, with 9 bases left between them. CDR3 length: 14 residues. Germline V gene lookup returns CDR1 MNHNS and CDR2 SASEGT. The CDR3 region has the DNA TGTGCCAGCAGTGTTTGGCATATGAACACTGAAGCTTTCTTT. Protein product: CASSVWHMNTEAFF.

V and J are TRBV6-5 and TRBJ1-5; D gene uncertain. V was clipped by 7 bases and J by 0 bases, with 13 bases between them. This CDR3 is built from 15 residues. Per the germline V gene, CDR1 is MNHEY and CDR2 is SVGAGI. CDR3 nucleotide sequence: TGTGCCAGCAAACTAGCGATGACTAGCAATCAGCCCCAGCATTTT. Its translation is CASKLAMTSNQPQHF.

This chain links TRBV6-4 with TRBJ1-5; D is undetermined. Germline CDR1 and CDR2: MRHNA and SNTAGT. The CDR3 is 13 residues long. Trimming left V 4 bases short and J 7 bases short, with 11 bases between. CDR3 protein: CASSVEIRQPQHF. In nucleotides, the CDR3 is TGTGCCAGCAGTGTCGAGATCCGCCAGCCCCAGCATTTT.

V gene TRBV5-1 combines with J gene TRBJ1-1; D is undetermined. The CDR3 extends over 12 amino acids. Trimming left V 0 bases short and J 4 bases short, with 4 bases between. Germline values: CDR1 SGHRS, CDR2 YFSETQ. DNA of the CDR3: TGCGCCAGCAGCTTGGGGCCCACTGAAGCTTTCTTT. Translation gives CASSLGPTEAFF. Complete variable domain (other parts from reference TRBV5-1 and TRBJ1-1): KAGVTQTPRYLIKTRGQQVTLSCSPISGHRSVSWYQQTPGQGLQFLFEYFSETQRNKGNFPGRFSGRQFSNSRSEMNVSTLELGDSALYLCASSLGPTEAFFGQGTRLTVV.

V is TRBV5-1 and J is TRBJ2-3; the match to TRBD2 covers 8 bases. Germline V gene sequence: CDR1 SGHRS, CDR2 YFSETQ. The CDR3 loop spans 15 amino acids. Germline trimming cut 4 bases from V and 2 bases from J; bases unmatched to any gene: 6. The CDR3 sequence is CASSPRLANTDTQYF. CDR3 sequence (DNA): TGCGCCAGCAGCCCGCGACTAGCGAACACAGATACGCAGTATTTT.

This clone was seen once. V gene TRBV28 combines with J gene TRBJ1-1; 10 bases are shared with TRBD1. The V gene's germline CDR1 is MDHEN and CDR2 SYDVKM. This CDR3 contains 21 residues. CDR3 sequence reads: CAKKAFQEGNRDRGLATEAFF. The CDR3 DNA follows: TGTGCTAAAAAAGCGTTTCAAGAGGGCAACCGAGACAGGGGGCTCGCCACTGAAGCTTTCTTT. Variable domain in full (rest from reference TRBV28 and TRBJ1-1): DVKVTQSSRYLVKRTGEKVFLECVQDMDHENMFWYRQDPGLGLRLIYFSYDVKMKEKGDIPEGYSVSREKKERFSLILESASTNQTSMYLCAKKAFQEGNRDRGLATEAFFGQGTRLTVV.

CDR3 sequence: CASSYPIGALNTEAFF. CDR3 nucleotides: TGTGCCAGCAGCTACCCGATAGGGGCTTTGAACACTGAAGCTTTCTTT. The chain has TRBV11-2 and TRBJ1-1; maybe TRBD1 (5 bases). Germline CDR1 and CDR2: SGHAT and FQNNGV. Trimming cost V 4 bases and J 0 bases, with 15 bases left between them. The CDR3 has 16 residues.

The chain employs TRBV2 and TRBJ1-1; no reliable D call. Trimming shortened V by 4 bases and J by 4 bases, and 7 bases separated the two germline ends. Germline CDR1 SNHLY, CDR2 FYNNEI. The CDR3 covers 12 residues. The DNA for the CDR3 is TGTGCCAGCAGTGCTCGGGGCACTGAAGCTTTCTTT. Translation gives CASSARGTEAFF. The entire variable domain, with the rest obtained from reference TRBV2 and TRBJ1-1, is as follows: EPEVTQTPSHQVTQMGQEVILRCVPISNHLYFYWYRQILGQKVEFLVSFYNNEISEKSEIFDDQFSVERPDGSNFTLKIRSTKLEDSAMYFCASSARGTEAFFGQGTRLTVV.

The gene calls are TRBV6-1 and TRBJ1-2; a weak D match, TRBD1 (6 bases). Germline V gene lookup returns CDR1 MNHNS and CDR2 SASEGT. V shed 4 bases and J shed 5 bases, with 17 bases lying between them. The CDR3 loop spans 15 amino acids. CDR3 amino acids: CASSVLDRIGYGYTF. As DNA, the CDR3 is TGTGCCAGCAGTGTACTAGACAGGATTGGATATGGCTACACCTTC.

The V gene is TRBV5-1, the J gene TRBJ2-5, with D perhaps TRBD1 (6 bases). CDR3 length: 14 amino acids. In germline, CDR1 is SGHRS, CDR2 YFSETQ. With 4 bases removed from V and 2 bases from J, the gap between germline ends came to 12 bases. CDR3 in DNA: TGCGCCAGCAGCACCTTGACAGGACAAGAGACCCAGTACTTC. This codes for CASSTLTGQETQYF. The whole variable domain, remainder taken from reference TRBV5-1 and TRBJ2-5, is KAGVTQTPRYLIKTRGQQVTLSCSPISGHRSVSWYQQTPGQGLQFLFEYFSETQRNKGNFPGRFSGRQFSNSRSEMNVSTLELGDSALYLCASSTLTGQETQYFGPGTRLLVL.

The V gene is TRBV6-4, the J gene TRBJ2-4; TRBD1 might be the D (6 bases). V gave up 2 bases and J gave up 7 bases, with 9 bases separating them. This CDR3 region has 13 residues. CDR1 is MRHNA, CDR2 SNTAGT, per germline. CDR3 amino acids: CASSDGQGNIQYF. CDR3 DNA: TGTGCCAGCAGTGACGGGCAGGGGAACATTCAGTACTTC.

The rearrangement uses TRBV6-6 and TRBJ2-3, with 8 nucleotides matching TRBD2. The V segment lost 6 bases and the J segment 1 base; nucleotides outside the gene matches: 6. The CDR3 is 15 amino acids. CDR1 is MNHNY, CDR2 SVGAGI, per germline (reference sequence). This chain's CDR3 is CASSSERGRTDTQYF. Here the CDR3 DNA reads TGTGCCAGCAGCTCTGAGCGGGGGCGCACAGATACGCAGTATTTT.

The V gene is TRBV7-9, the J gene TRBJ1-2; D call uncertain. Germline CDR1 reads SEHNR; CDR2 reads FQNEAQ (reference sequence). V shed 1 base and J shed 8 bases, with 14 bases lying between them. The CDR3 has 14 amino acids. The CDR3 is CASSLGSGVEGYTF. The CDR3 DNA follows: TGTGCCAGCAGCTTAGGGTCCGGGGTGGAGGGCTACACCTTC.

Only a few counts were recorded for this clone. This rearrangement joins TRBV9 to TRBJ2-1, with D hard to call. The CDR3 has 15 residues. In germline, CDR1 is SGDLS, CDR2 YYNGEE. Deletions cut 0 bases from V and 0 bases from J, with 7 bases between. The CDR3 DNA reads TGTGCCAGCAGCGTAGGCGGAACCTCCTACAATGAGCAGTTCTTC. Its protein product is CASSVGGTSYNEQFF.

The V and J genes are TRBV28 and TRBJ1-1; tentatively, D is TRBD1 (6 bases). The V end was cut by 2 bases, the J end by 4 bases, with 8 bases between. The CDR3 extends over 13 amino acids. The germline V gene has CDR1 MDHEN and CDR2 SYDVKM. The CDR3 here is CASSLRQVTEAFF. The CDR3, as DNA: TGTGCCAGCAGTTTAAGACAGGTCACTGAAGCTTTCTTT.

The V call is TRBV9, the J call TRBJ1-1; 12 positions match TRBD1. Germline V gene sequence: CDR1 SGDLS, CDR2 YYNGEE. V lost 4 bases, J lost 6 bases, and 13 bases stayed unmatched. CDR3 length: 17 amino acids. The CDR3 DNA follows: TGTGCCAGCAGCCAAACCGGGACAGGGGGCGGAAGGGCTGAAGCTTTCTTT. This codes for CASSQTGTGGGRAEAFF.

V is TRBV5-8 and J is TRBJ2-5, with D possibly matching TRBD2 (6 bases). V shed 1 base and J shed 5 bases, with 15 bases lying between them. The CDR3 is 15 amino acids. Germline CDR1 SGHTS, CDR2 YDEGEE. In DNA form, the CDR3 reads TGTGCCAGCAGCTTGAGTGGGGGTCGGGGGGAGACCCAGTACTTC. This translates into CASSLSGGRGETQYF.

J is TRBJ2-5 and V is TRBV9, with 7 bases matching TRBD1. V was clipped by 3 bases and J by 4 bases; unmatched bases: 6. The length of the CDR3 is 14 residues. Per germline, CDR1 SGDLS and CDR2 YYNGEE. CDR3 loop: CASSAGTDGETQYF. The CDR3 DNA is TGTGCCAGCAGCGCCGGGACAGACGGAGAGACCCAGTACTTC.

The chain recombines TRBV28 with TRBJ2-7, with 10 bases that match TRBD1. Trimming took 4 bases from V and 2 from J; bases not matched to a gene: 8. The CDR3 extends over 16 amino acids. Germline V gene sequence: CDR1 MDHEN, CDR2 SYDVKM. The CDR3 DNA reads TGTGCCAGCAGTTCCTTGGGGGACAGGGGAACCTACGAGCAGTACTTC. Its translation: CASSSLGDRGTYEQYF.

The chain combines TRBV11-2 with TRBJ2-1; TRBD1 agrees at 12 bases. Germline trimming cut 5 bases from V and 6 bases from J; bases unmatched to any gene: 11. The CDR3 runs to 17 residues. The germline V gene encodes CDR1 SGHAT and CDR2 FQNNGV. This chain's CDR3 is CASSASTGTGGPNEQFF. CDR3 DNA sequence: TGTGCCAGCAGCGCCAGCACCGGGACAGGGGGCCCCAATGAGCAGTTCTTC.

CDR3 bases: TGTGCCATACGCTCAGGGGGTAGTAGCGAGCAGTACTTC. Protein product: CAIRSGGSSEQYF. The chain links TRBV6-5 to TRBJ2-7; TRBD1 matches 7 bases. This CDR3 is 13 amino acids long. V lost 10 bases and J lost 6; bases outside the gene matches: 12. CDR1 and CDR2 (germline): MNHEY, SVGAGI.

This clone was counted once. The chain carries TRBV30 and TRBJ2-1; 7 bases fit TRBD1. J was trimmed by 6 bases and V by 3 bases; bases with no gene match: 5. The CDR3 totals 13 residues. From germline, CDR1 is GTSNPN and CDR2 SVGIG (reference sequence). CDR3 loop: CAWRQGNGNEQFF. CDR3 DNA: TGTGCCTGGAGACAGGGGAACGGCAATGAGCAGTTCTTC.

The J gene is TRBJ2-1, the V gene TRBV6-4, with TRBD1 matching over 11 bases. V dropped 2 bases and J dropped 5; count of bases not matched to a gene: 5. The V gene's germline CDR1 is MRHNA and CDR2 SNTAGT. The CDR3 is 16 residues long. The CDR3 loop reads CASSDNPGQGDNEQFF. DNA of the CDR3: TGTGCCAGCAGTGACAACCCGGGACAGGGGGACAATGAGCAGTTCTTC.

This chain connects TRBV7-9 to TRBJ1-1, with D maybe TRBD1 (6 bases). V lost 1 base and J 6 bases, leaving 6 bases between the germline ends. Per the germline V gene, CDR1 is SEHNR and CDR2 is FQNEAQ (reference sequence). The CDR3 is 12 amino acids. CDR3 loop: CASSLDRAEAFF. The CDR3 DNA is TGTGCCAGCAGCTTAGACAGGGCTGAAGCTTTCTTT.

The chain is built from TRBV6-1 and TRBJ2-1; TRBD2 aligns across 8 bases. Germline lookup yields CDR1 MNHNS and CDR2 SASEGT. The junction had 0 bases not matched to a gene; V was cut back by 2 bases and J by 0 bases. This CDR3 contains 15 residues. The CDR3, as DNA: TGTGCCAGCAGTGAAACTAGCGGCTCCTACAATGAGCAGTTCTTC. Its protein is CASSETSGSYNEQFF.